The sequence of this T cell receptor (beta chain) was determined in a study of T cell repertoires in cytomegalovirus infection. For the study at large: CMV epitopes in the study were HLA-C-restricted (recently identified) and HLA-B-restricted (well studied). From public TCR beta signatures came an indication of both CMV infection and matching HLA type.

TCRdb reprocessed the reads with MiXCR, giving one entry per CDR3 protein. Among roughly 700,000 distinct CDR3 sequences listed, around 32% were seen once. There are a few counts of this clonotype. Its antigen is not known. Study findings and constraints: The cumulative frequency of public TCR beta families distinguished individuals who carried CMV together with the relevant HLA. CMV-specific TCR beta clonotypes restricted by HLA-C dominated the ex vivo response.

CDR3 length: 12 amino acids. Germline V CDR1 and CDR2: MDHEN, SYDVKM. Deletions cut 3 bases from V and 4 bases from J, with 4 bases between. The V gene is TRBV28, the J gene TRBJ1-3; D gene uncertain. The sequence was obtained from a human donor in good health (CMV status not recorded). Some clones in this sample may be carry-over from other donors' samples. This specimen was cultured PBMCs, taken from culture after CMV antigen stimulation. In nucleotides, the CDR3 is TGTGCCAGCAGTTTTTGGGGAAACACCATATATTTT. Protein product: CASSFWGNTIYF.